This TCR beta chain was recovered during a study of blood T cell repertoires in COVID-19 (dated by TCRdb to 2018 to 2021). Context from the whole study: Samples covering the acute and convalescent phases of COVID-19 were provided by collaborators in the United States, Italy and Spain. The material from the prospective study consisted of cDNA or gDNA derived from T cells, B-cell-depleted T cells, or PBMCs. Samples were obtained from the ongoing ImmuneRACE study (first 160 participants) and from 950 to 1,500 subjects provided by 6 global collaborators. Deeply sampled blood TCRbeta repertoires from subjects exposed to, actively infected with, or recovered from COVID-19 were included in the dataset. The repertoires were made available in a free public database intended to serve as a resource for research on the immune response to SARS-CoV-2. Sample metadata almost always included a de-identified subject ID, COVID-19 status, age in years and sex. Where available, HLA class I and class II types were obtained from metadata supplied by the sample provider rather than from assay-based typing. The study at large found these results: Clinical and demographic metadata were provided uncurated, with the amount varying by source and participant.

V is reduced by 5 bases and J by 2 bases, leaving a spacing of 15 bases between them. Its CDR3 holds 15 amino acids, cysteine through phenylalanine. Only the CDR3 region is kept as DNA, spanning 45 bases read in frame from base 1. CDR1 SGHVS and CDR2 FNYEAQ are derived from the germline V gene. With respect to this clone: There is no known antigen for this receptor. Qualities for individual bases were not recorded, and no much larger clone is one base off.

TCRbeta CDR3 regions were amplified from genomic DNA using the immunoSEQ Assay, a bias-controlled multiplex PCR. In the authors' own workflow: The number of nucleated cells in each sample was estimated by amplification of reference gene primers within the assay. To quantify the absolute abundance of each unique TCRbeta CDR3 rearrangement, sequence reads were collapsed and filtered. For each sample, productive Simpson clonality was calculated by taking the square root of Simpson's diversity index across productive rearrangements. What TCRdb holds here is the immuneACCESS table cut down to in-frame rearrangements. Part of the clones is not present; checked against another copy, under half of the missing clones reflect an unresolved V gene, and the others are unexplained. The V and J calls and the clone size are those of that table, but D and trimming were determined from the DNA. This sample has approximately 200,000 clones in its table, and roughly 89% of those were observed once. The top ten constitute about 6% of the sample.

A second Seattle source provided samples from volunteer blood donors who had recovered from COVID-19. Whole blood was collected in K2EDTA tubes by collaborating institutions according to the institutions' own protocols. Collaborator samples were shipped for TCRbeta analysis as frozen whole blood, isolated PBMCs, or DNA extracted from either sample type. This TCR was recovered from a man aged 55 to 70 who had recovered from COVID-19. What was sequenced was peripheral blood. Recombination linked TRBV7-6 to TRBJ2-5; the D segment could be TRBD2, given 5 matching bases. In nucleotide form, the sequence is TGTGCCAGCAGCACAATGACCAGCGGACAAGAGACCCAGTACTTC. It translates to CASSTMTSGQETQYF.